This record concerns one TCR beta chain sequence. The data stem from a study of blood T cell repertoires in COVID-19. As for the study in general: From the United States, Italy and Spain came samples of acute and convalescent COVID-19. PBMCs, B-cell-depleted T cells, or T cells provided the cDNA or gDNA that made up the material.

Enrolment of Seattle patients took place during active infection, and they were followed longitudinally. As originally analysed: Estimates of nucleated cell counts were drawn from the amplification of reference gene primers. Sequencing used immunoSEQ multiplex PCR; TCRdb keeps in-frame clones, though not all of them. The DNA was the basis for D and trimming; V, J and clone size are from that table. The table lists some 160,000 clones, approximately 91% of them singletons, with roughly 4.5% in the top ten. The V end lost 2 bases, the J end lost 3 bases, and 13 bases lay between the germline ends. CDR1 is MNHEY and CDR2 is SMNVEV in the germline V gene (reference sequence). CDR3 length: 15 amino acids.

The sequenced sample was peripheral blood. V is TRBV27 and J is TRBJ1-1; maybe TRBD1 (5 bases). This TCR derives from a man younger than 35 with COVID-19, enrolled during active disease. Here the CDR3 DNA reads TGTGCCAGCAGTTTACACCAGGGTGAGGACACTGAAGCTTTCTTT. Translating gives CASSLHQGEDTEAFF.